One sample yielded the 15 T cell receptor beta chains listed below, sequenced in a study of OX40 agonist ivuxolimab in advanced cancers. The table came from immunoSEQ multiplex PCR; TCRdb's copy has only in-frame clones and leaves some out. Here the sample spans 75,000 to 95,000 clones, approximately 90% being singletons. Sequenced material: CD4+ or CD8+ T cells sorted from blood, taken in a trial of the OX40 agonist ivuxolimab. The receptors stem from an adult with an advanced solid tumor such as melanoma, head and neck, liver or kidney cancer.

CDR3 sequence: CASSAGGTAYNEQFF. The CDR3 DNA sequence: TGTGCCAGCAGCGCGGGGGGGACAGCCTACAATGAGCAGTTCTTC. This chain connects TRBV9 to TRBJ2-1, with D possibly being TRBD2 (8 bases). The V end was cut by 3 bases, the J end by 2 bases, with 12 bases between. This CDR3 spans 15 amino acids. CDR1 SGDLS and CDR2 YYNGEE come from the germline V gene.

The chain has TRBV11-2 and TRBJ2-7; D uncertain. Trimming cost V 4 bases and J 2 bases, with 3 bases left between them. Germline assignment: CDR1 SGHAT and CDR2 FQNNGV. This CDR3 is 11 amino acids long. The CDR3: CASSYAYEQYF. The CDR3 nucleotides are TGTGCCAGCAGCTACGCCTACGAGCAGTACTTC. Based on the CDR3 plus reference TRBV11-2 and TRBJ2-7, the full variable domain is EAGVAQSPRYKIIEKRQSVAFWCNPISGHATLYWYQQILGQGPKLLIQFQNNGVVDDSQLPKDRFSAERLKGVDSTLKIQPAKLEDSAVYLCASSYAYEQYFGPGTRLTVT.

This clone was observed a single time. This chain uses TRBV28 with TRBJ2-3, with no clear D. The CDR3 consists of 11 residues. V dropped 3 bases and J dropped 14 bases, with 12 bases sitting between them. Germline V gene sequence: CDR1 MDHEN, CDR2 SYDVKM. The CDR3 spells CASSFDESAYF. DNA of the CDR3: TGTGCCAGCAGTTTCGATGAAAGCGCGTATTTT. The whole variable domain, filled in from reference TRBV28 and TRBJ2-3, reads DVKVTQSSRYLVKRTGEKVFLECVQDMDHENMFWYRQDPGLGLRLIYFSYDVKMKEKGDIPEGYSVSREKKERFSLILESASTNQTSMYLCASSFDESAYFGPGTRLTVL.

The rearrangement joins TRBV4-1 to TRBJ1-6; D remains ambiguous. The CDR3 covers 17 residues. CDR1 MGHRA and CDR2 YSYEKL come from the germline V gene. Between the trimmed V and J ends, which lost 2 bases and 0 bases, there was a span of 11 bases. The CDR3 here is CASSQKVGSSYNSPLHF. As DNA, the CDR3 is TGCGCCAGCAGCCAAAAGGTGGGGAGCTCCTATAATTCACCCCTCCACTTT.

Remarks on this clone: One end of the junction varies from germline; a read error may be responsible. This sequence joins TRBV4-1 and TRBJ1-3; the D is unclear. The germline gives CDR1 MGHRA, CDR2 YSYEKL. This CDR3 spans 15 amino acids. The CDR3 nucleotides are TGTGCCAGCAGCCAAGATCAGAAATCTGGAAACACCATATATTTT. It is translated as CASSQDQKSGNTIYF.

The chain combines TRBV6-6 with TRBJ2-7, with D uncertain. With 7 bases removed from V and 7 bases from J, the gap between germline ends came to 14 bases. This CDR3 has 12 residues. Looked up from germline, CDR1 is MNHNY and CDR2 is SVGAGI (reference sequence). The CDR3 DNA reads TGTGCCAGCACCGACGACTCGAAAGAGCAGTACTTC. Protein product: CASTDDSKEQYF.

CDR3 sequence reads: CASSSWGRGGNYGYTF. The CDR3 bases are TGTGCCAGCAGCTCCTGGGGGCGGGGAGGAAACTATGGCTACACCTTC. V and J are TRBV7-2 and TRBJ1-2; the D gene is possibly TRBD1 (6 bases). There are 16 residues in the CDR3. The V end lost 4 bases, the J end lost 2 bases, and 17 bases lay between the germline ends. Germline CDR1 is SGHTA and CDR2 is FQGNSA.

V gene TRBV7-9 combines with J gene TRBJ2-7; unclear D gene. Trimming left V 5 bases short and J 3 bases short, with 11 bases between. The CDR3 is 13 residues long. The germline V gene encodes CDR1 SEHNR and CDR2 FQNEAQ (reference sequence). The DNA for the CDR3 is TGTGCCAGCAGCGTTGGGCTGGACTACGAGCAGTACTTC. Translated: CASSVGLDYEQYF.

The rearrangement joins TRBV7-6 to TRBJ1-3; D is possibly TRBD1 (5 bases). V lost 1 base and J lost 0, with 16 bases in between. Looked up from germline, CDR1 is SGHVS and CDR2 is FNYEAQ. CDR3 size: 18 residues. CDR3 bases: TGTGCCAGCAGCTTAGGGCGGGGACGGTCGAGCTCTGGAAACACCATATATTTT. It encodes CASSLGRGRSSSGNTIYF. The full variable domain, rest sourced from reference TRBV7-6 and TRBJ1-3, is GAGVSQSPRYKVTKRGQDVALRCDPISGHVSLYWYRQALGQGPEFLTYFNYEAQQDKSGLPNDRFSAERPEGSISTLTIQRTEQRDSAMYRCASSLGRGRSSSGNTIYFGEGSWLTVV.

This chain links TRBV5-1 with TRBJ2-4; D is unresolved. V lost 4 bases, J lost 5 bases, and 13 bases lay in between. This CDR3 region has 14 residues. Germline V gene sequence: CDR1 SGHRS, CDR2 YFSETQ. The CDR3 here is CASSAGPPENIQYF. For the CDR3, the DNA is TGCGCCAGCAGCGCCGGGCCCCCGGAAAACATTCAGTACTTC.

A remark on this clone: A junction boundary mismatches the germline segment, possibly from a read error. The chain joins TRBV7-7 to TRBJ2-3; the D is unclear. Germline CDR1 reads SSHAT; CDR2 reads FNYEAQ (reference sequence). The CDR3 sequence is 14 residues long. CDR3 amino acids: CASSFGQGTDTQYF. The CDR3 nucleotides read TGTGCTAGCAGCTTCGGGCAGGGCACAGATACGCAGTATTTT.

The V call is TRBV5-1, the J call TRBJ1-2; D is perhaps TRBD1 (6 bases). V was shortened by 0 bases and J by 2 bases, with 17 bases between the two germline ends. Germline CDR1 and CDR2: SGHRS and YFSETQ. CDR3 size: 17 residues. CDR3 coding DNA: TGCGCCAGCAGCTTGGACGGGGCGGTAACAGGGAACTATGGCTACACCTTC. Protein sequence: CASSLDGAVTGNYGYTF.

This rearrangement joins TRBV7-9 to TRBJ2-6; D gene uncertain. Germline-derived CDR1 and CDR2 are SEHNR and FQNEAQ (reference sequence). V was trimmed by 5 bases and J by 2 bases, leaving 7 bases between them. The CDR3 contains 14 residues. The CDR3 nucleotides are TGTGCCAGCAGCCCAAGCGCTGGGGCCAACGTCCTGACTTTC. Protein: CASSPSAGANVLTF.

In this sample, this clone turned up once. The genes are TRBV9 and TRBJ1-3, with D possibly being TRBD1 (6 bases). Trimming removed 0 bases from V and 0 bases from J, with 16 bases in between. Germline lookup yields CDR1 SGDLS and CDR2 YYNGEE. The CDR3 spans 18 residues. As DNA, the CDR3 is TGTGCCAGCAGCGTAGGATTTTTTGGACAGAGCTCTGGAAACACCATATATTTT. Protein sequence: CASSVGFFGQSSGNTIYF. Full variable domain (outside the CDR3, taken from reference TRBV9 and TRBJ1-3): DSGVTQTPKHLITATGQRVTLRCSPRSGDLSVYWYQQSLDQGLQFLIQYYNGEERAKGNILERFSAQQFPDLHSELNLSSLELGDSALYFCASSVGFFGQSSGNTIYFGEGSWLTVV.

The rearrangement joins TRBV5-1 to TRBJ2-1; the D gene is possibly TRBD2 (6 bases). CDR3 size: 16 residues. Trimming took off 4 bases at V and 4 bases at J, with 18 bases between the two ends. Germline loops: CDR1 SGHRS, CDR2 YFSETQ. CDR3 in DNA: TGCGCCAGCAGCCCGGGACTGACCGCTATTTACAATGAGCAGTTCTTC. This sequence encodes CASSPGLTAIYNEQFF. The full variable domain, in which reference TRBV5-1 and TRBJ2-1 provide the parts outside the CDR3, is KAGVTQTPRYLIKTRGQQVTLSCSPISGHRSVSWYQQTPGQGLQFLFEYFSETQRNKGNFPGRFSGRQFSNSRSEMNVSTLELGDSALYLCASSPGLTAIYNEQFFGPGTRLTVL.